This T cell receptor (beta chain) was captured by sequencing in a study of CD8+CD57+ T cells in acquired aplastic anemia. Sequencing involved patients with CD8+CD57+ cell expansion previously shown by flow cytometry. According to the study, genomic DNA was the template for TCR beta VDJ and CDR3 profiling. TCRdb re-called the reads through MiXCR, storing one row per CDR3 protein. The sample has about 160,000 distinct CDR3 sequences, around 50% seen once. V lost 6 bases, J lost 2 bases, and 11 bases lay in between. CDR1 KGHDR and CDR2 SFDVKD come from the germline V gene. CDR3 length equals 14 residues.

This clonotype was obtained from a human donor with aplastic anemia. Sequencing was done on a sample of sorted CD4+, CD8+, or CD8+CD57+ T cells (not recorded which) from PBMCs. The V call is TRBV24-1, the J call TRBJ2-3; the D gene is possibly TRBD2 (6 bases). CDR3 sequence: CATSPSGYTDTQYF. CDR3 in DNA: TGTGCCACCAGTCCGAGCGGGTACACAGATACGCAGTATTTT.